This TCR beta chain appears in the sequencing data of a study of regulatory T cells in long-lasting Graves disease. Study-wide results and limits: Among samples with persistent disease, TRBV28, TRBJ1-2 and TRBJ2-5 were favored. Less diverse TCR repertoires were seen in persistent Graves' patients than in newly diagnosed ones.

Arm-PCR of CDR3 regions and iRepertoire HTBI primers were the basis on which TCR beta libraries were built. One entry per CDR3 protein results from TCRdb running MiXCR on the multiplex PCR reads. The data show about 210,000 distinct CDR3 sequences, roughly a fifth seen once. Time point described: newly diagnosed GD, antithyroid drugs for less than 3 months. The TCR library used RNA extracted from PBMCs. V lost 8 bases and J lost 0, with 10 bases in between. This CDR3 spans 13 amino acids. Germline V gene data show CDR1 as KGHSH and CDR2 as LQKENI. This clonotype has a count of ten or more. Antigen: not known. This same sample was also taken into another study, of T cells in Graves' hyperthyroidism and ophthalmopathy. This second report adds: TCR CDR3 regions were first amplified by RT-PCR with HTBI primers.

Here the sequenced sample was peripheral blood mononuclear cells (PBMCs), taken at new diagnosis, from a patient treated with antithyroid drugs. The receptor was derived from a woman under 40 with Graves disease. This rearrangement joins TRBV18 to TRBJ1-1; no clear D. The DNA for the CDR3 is TGTGCCAGCAGCCCCGGTATGAACACTGAAGCTTTCTTT. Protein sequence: CASSPGMNTEAFF.